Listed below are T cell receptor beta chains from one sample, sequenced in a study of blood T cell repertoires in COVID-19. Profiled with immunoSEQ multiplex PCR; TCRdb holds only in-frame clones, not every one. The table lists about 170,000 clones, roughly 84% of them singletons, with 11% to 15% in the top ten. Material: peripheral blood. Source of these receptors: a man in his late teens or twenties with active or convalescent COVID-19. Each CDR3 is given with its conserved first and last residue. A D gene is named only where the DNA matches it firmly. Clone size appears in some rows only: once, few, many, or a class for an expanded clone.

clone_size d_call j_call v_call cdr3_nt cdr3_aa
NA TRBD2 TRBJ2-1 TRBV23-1 TGCGCCAGCAGTCAATCGGGACTAGTAAGCGGGAGCGGGGCCTACAATGAGCAGTTCTTC CASSQSGLVSGSGAYNEQFF
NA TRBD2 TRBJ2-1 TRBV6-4 TGTGCCAGCAGTGTTGATAGCGGGGATTACAATGAGCAGTTCTTC CASSVDSGDYNEQFF
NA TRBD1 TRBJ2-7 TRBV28 TGTGCCAGCAGTGTCACTTTCCGGGACAGGCATTTC CASSVTFRDRHF
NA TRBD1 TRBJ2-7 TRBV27 TGTGCCAGCAGGTCCGGGACAGGGGGCGCGTCCTACGAGCAGTACTTC CASRSGTGGASYEQYF
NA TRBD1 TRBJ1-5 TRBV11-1 TGTGCCAGCAGCGTTGGGACAGGGGGCAATCAGCCCCAGCATTTT CASSVGTGGNQPQHF
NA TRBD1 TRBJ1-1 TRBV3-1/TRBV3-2 TGTGCCAGCAGCCAAGTAGGACAGGGGAACACTGAAGCTTTCTTT CASSQVGQGNTEAFF
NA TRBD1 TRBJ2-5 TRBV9 TGTGCCAGCAGCGTCTCCGGGACAGGGGAAGAGACCCAGTACTTC CASSVSGTGEETQYF
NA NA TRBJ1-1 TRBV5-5 TGTGCCAGCAGCTTGGTTCACAGGAACACTGAAGCTTTCTTT CASSLVHRNTEAFF
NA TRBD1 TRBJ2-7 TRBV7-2 TGTGCCAGCAGCTTAGATGGGACAGGGCCTACCTACGAGCAGTACTTC CASSLDGTGPTYEQYF
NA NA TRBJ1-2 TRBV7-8 TGTGCCAGCAGCGTTGTTTCGGGCAGGGCTTTCCATGGCTACACCTTC CASSVVSGRAFHGYTF
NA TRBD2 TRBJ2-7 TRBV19 TGTGCCAGTAGTACTAGCGGGGCTGCCTACGAGCAGTACTTC CASSTSGAAYEQYF
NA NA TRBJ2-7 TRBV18 TGTGCCAGCTCACCACACAGGGAAAACGAGCAGTACTTC CASSPHRENEQYF
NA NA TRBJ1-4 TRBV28 TGTGCCAGCAGTCAAGGCGGGGATGAAAAACTGTTTTTT CASSQGGDEKLFF
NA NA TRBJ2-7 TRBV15 TGTGCCACCAGCAGAGGTTCAGAACAGGAGCAGTACTTC CATSRGSEQEQYF
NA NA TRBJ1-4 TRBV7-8 TGTGCCAGCAGCCTGACGGGGGCTAATGAAAAACTGTTTTTT CASSLTGANEKLFF
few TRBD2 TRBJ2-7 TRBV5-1 TGCGCCAGCAGTCAACGAACATCGACTAGCAGGTCCTACGAGCAGTACTTC CASSQRTSTSRSYEQYF
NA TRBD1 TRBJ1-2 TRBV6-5 TGTGCCAGCAGTCGACAGGGGGCGTGGGGCTACACCTTC CASSRQGAWGYTF
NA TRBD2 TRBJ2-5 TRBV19 TGTGCCAGTAGTACCTCGGCGGGAGCGGGAGAGACCCAGTACTTC CASSTSAGAGETQYF
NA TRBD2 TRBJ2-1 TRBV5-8 TGTGCCAGCACCCCGGGTAGCGGGAGGATCGATGAGCAGTTCTTC CASTPGSGRIDEQFF
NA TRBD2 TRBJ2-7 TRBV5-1 TGCGCCAGCAGCGGGGGGGTTGGCTACGAGCAGTACTTC CASSGGVGYEQYF
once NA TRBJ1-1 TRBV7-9 TGTGCCAGCAGCTTGATGGGGGGGCTTGGCACTGAAGCTTTCTTT CASSLMGGLGTEAFF
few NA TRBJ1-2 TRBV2 TGTGCCAGCAGTGGACAGGATTATGGCTACACCTTC CASSGQDYGYTF
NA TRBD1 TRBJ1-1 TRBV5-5 TGTGCCAGCAGCCCTCCGCGACAGGGGAAGACTAACACTGAAGCTTTCTTT CASSPPRQGKTNTEAFF
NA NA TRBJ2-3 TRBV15 TGTGCCACCAGCAGAGCTTCAGATACGCAGTATTTT CATSRASDTQYF
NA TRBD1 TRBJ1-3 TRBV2 TGTGCCAGCAGTGCCTTGACAGGGGCCTCTGGAAACACCATATATTTT CASSALTGASGNTIYF
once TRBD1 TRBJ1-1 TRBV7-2 TGTGCCAGCAGCTTAGGGACAGGGTTCACTGAAGCTTTCTTT CASSLGTGFTEAFF
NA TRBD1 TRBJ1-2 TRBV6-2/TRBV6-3 TGTGCCAGCAGTTACCAGGACAGGGTTAACTATGGCTACACCTTC CASSYQDRVNYGYTF
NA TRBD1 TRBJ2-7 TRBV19 TGTGCCAGTAGTATAGGGACAGGGCCGTTCTACGAGCAGTACTTC CASSIGTGPFYEQYF
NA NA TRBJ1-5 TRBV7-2 TGTGCCAGCAGCTTGGTGCAGGGCAATCAGCCCCAGCATTTT CASSLVQGNQPQHF
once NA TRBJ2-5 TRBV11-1 TGTGCCAGCAGCCATCAGGTACAAGAGACCCAGTACTTC CASSHQVQETQYF
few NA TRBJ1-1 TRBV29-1 TGCAGCGTTGTTGGGCCCATGAACACTGAAGCTTTCTTT CSVVGPMNTEAFF
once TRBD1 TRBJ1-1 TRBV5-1 TGCGCCAGCAGCCCGGGACAGGGTCGTGTTAGAGCTTTCTTT CASSPGQGRVRAFF
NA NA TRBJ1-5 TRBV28 TGTGCCAGCAGCTCCACAGGGAGTGTTCGTAAGCCCCAGCATTTT CASSSTGSVRKPQHF
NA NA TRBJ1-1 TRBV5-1 TGCGCCAGCAGCTTGGTGGGGGGCGCGGGGGTTATTGAGGACACTGAAGCTTTCTTT CASSLVGGAGVIEDTEAFF
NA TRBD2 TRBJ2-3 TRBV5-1 TGCGCCAGCAGCTTGGAGCGGACTAGCCGTGGCACAGATACGCAGTATTTT CASSLERTSRGTDTQYF
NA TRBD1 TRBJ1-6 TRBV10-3 TGTGCCATCAGTGAGACAGGGGGCCGATCACCCCTCCACTTT CAISETGGRSPLHF
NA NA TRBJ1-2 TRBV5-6 TGTGCCAGCAGCAGCTATAACTATGGCTACACCTTC CASSSYNYGYTF